The clone carrying this TCR beta chain showed up just a few times. Its antigen is as yet unknown. Germline V gene sequence: CDR1 SNHLY, CDR2 FYNNEI. After removal of 0 bases from V and 1 base from J, the junction contained 9 bases not matched to a gene. The CDR3 is made up of 19 amino acids. The data were taken from a study of T-cell memory formation after mild COVID-19. TCRdb re-analysed the 5' RACE reads in MiXCR, keeping a single row per CDR3 protein. The data contain around 300,000 distinct CDR3 sequences, over 11% of them singletons. Study results and caveats: Memory cells collected pre-infection included some clones that later responded, suggesting cross-reactive memory joined. Mainly in CM and EM were contracting CD4+ clones; CD8+ were in EMRA.

The rearrangement joins TRBV2 to TRBJ2-3; 11 bases are shared with TRBD2. The sequencing sample was made of PBMCs or a T cell subset sorted from them (not recorded which). This TCR came from a man younger than 30 who had mild COVID-19 (a few samples of this study predate the infection). Cell type and time point are not known. This CDR3 is CASSEARSGGEWGTDTQYF. CDR3 coding DNA: TGTGCCAGCAGTGAAGCGCGTAGCGGGGGGGAATGGGGCACAGATACGCAGTATTTT.